This T cell receptor beta chain was obtained from a study of early T cells in non-severe SARS-CoV-2 infection. TCRdb reprocessed the 5' RACE reads with MiXCR, giving one entry per CDR3 protein. The table lists about 58,000 distinct CDR3 sequences, 6.5% to 8.5% of them singletons, with 3% to 4% in the top ten. CDR1 and CDR2 (germline): GTSNPN, SVGIG (reference sequence). Trimming stripped 2 bases from V and 0 bases from J, with 11 bases between. The CDR3 consists of 15 residues. The sequenced sample consisted of whole blood. The J gene is TRBJ1-3, the V gene TRBV30, with TRBD1 as a possible D gene (5 bases). This clonotype was sampled from an adult who was a healthcare worker with PCR-confirmed SARS-CoV-2 infection or an uninfected control (not recorded which). The CDR3 reads CAWSTGSNSGNTIYF. In DNA, the CDR3 is TGTGCCTGGAGTACAGGCTCCAACTCTGGAAACACCATATATTTT.